These 22 T cell receptor beta chains were all obtained from the same sample, sequenced in a study of response to subunit inactivated influenza vaccine. From the RT-PCR reads, TCRdb called clonotypes with MiXCR, one entry per CDR3 protein. The sample has about 780,000 distinct CDR3 sequences, about 18% seen once. Sequencing was performed on PBMCs from blood, taken about 5 days after vaccination. The receptors come from a man in his fifties or sixties who received an inactivated influenza vaccine.

In its sample, this clonotype was seen a few times. The genes are TRBV6-2 or TRBV6-3 and TRBJ1-1; D gene ambiguous. The CDR3 totals 17 residues. V lost 6 bases, J lost 3 bases, and 23 bases lay in between. Germline loops: CDR1 MNHEY, CDR2 SVGEGT. DNA for the CDR3: TGTGCCAGCAGACCGTACGCTTATGCGGGTGGTTACACTGAAGCTTTCTTT. Translating gives CASRPYAYAGGYTEAFF.

This clonotype occurred many times. The DNA for the CDR3 is TGTGCCAGCACCGAAACTGGAGGGCCGTCGGATGAGCAGTTCTTC. Translated, it gives CASTETGGPSDEQFF. The V call is TRBV12-3 or TRBV12-4, the J call TRBJ2-1; D possibly corresponds to TRBD2 (6 bases). The CDR3 is 15 residues long. V was clipped by 7 bases and J by 8 bases, with 21 bases between them.

V is TRBV10-3 and J is TRBJ1-1; no firm D call. Trimming took 2 bases from V and 7 from J, leaving 5 bases between them. CDR3 length: 11 amino acids. CDR1 and CDR2 from the germline V gene are ENHRY and SYGVKD. The CDR3 DNA follows: TGTGCCATCAGTGAGACTTTTGAAGCTTTCTTT. This codes for CAISETFEAFF.

This chain links TRBV20-1 with TRBJ2-3; the D is unclear. Germline values: CDR1 DFQATT, CDR2 SNEGSKA (reference sequence). Trimming pared 5 bases from V and 3 bases from J, leaving 12 bases between. The CDR3 runs to 13 residues. The CDR3 sequence: CSASHTRTDTQYF. CDR3 coding DNA: TGCAGTGCTTCTCATACTCGGACAGATACGCAGTATTTT.

The table lists this clonotype with a few counts. The J gene is TRBJ2-7, the V gene TRBV7-9; 7 bases are a match to TRBD1. The germline V gene has CDR1 SEHNR and CDR2 FQNEAQ (reference sequence). The CDR3 contains 17 residues. The trim removed 4 bases at V and 3 bases at J, leaving 15 bases unmatched. CDR3 coding DNA: TGTGCCAGCAGCTCATTCTTAACAGGGGAGCTTGGCTACGAGCAGTACTTC. Protein: CASSSFLTGELGYEQYF.

This clonotype came up a few times. The chain uses TRBV9 and TRBJ2-7; 8 nucleotides match TRBD2. J was trimmed by 0 bases and V by 5 bases; bases with no gene match: 7. Germline V CDR1 and CDR2: SGDLS, YYNGEE. The CDR3 has 15 residues. CDR3 sequence reads: CASSPSGRISYEQYF. The CDR3 DNA reads TGTGCCAGCAGTCCTAGCGGGCGGATCTCCTACGAGCAGTACTTC.

In its sample, this clonotype was seen a few times. The chain recombines TRBV12-3 or TRBV12-4 with TRBJ1-3, with 9 nucleotides matching TRBD1. The CDR3 has 15 residues. The J segment lost 5 bases and the V segment lost 7 bases, leaving 9 bases of the junction unmatched. As DNA, the CDR3 is TGTGCCAGCAATCTAGGGACAGGGCAGAGAAACACCATATATTTT. Protein product: CASNLGTGQRNTIYF.

The chain is built from TRBV4-3 and TRBJ2-1, with 10 bases that match TRBD2. Germline trimming cut 2 bases from V and 7 bases from J; bases unmatched to any gene: 8. The CDR3 is 16 amino acids. CDR1 and CDR2 (germline): LGHNA, YSLEER. CDR3 in amino acids: CASSQISGGPWNEQFF. The CDR3 nucleotides are TGCGCCAGCAGCCAAATTAGCGGGGGGCCCTGGAATGAGCAGTTCTTC.

This rearrangement joins TRBV7-9 to TRBJ2-3; D uncertain. The germline V and J ends were trimmed by 8 bases and 2 bases, with 5 bases remaining between them. The CDR3 sequence is 11 residues long. Germline V gives CDR1 SEHNR, CDR2 FQNEAQ (reference sequence). The CDR3 nucleotides read TGTGCCAGCGGGTACACAGATACGCAGTATTTT. Its translation is CASGYTDTQYF.

This chain uses TRBV28 with TRBJ1-1, with D maybe TRBD1 (5 bases). V dropped 2 bases and J dropped 0 bases, with 16 bases sitting between them. This CDR3 has 17 residues. CDR1 is MDHEN, CDR2 SYDVKM, per germline. CDR3 bases: TGTGCCAGCAGTTTAGCCGGGGCCCTGATAATGAACACTGAAGCTTTCTTT. This sequence encodes CASSLAGALIMNTEAFF.

This clonotype was seen only a few times. J is TRBJ2-7 and V is TRBV10-3; TRBD1 might be the D (6 bases). V lost 4 bases and J lost 4, with 17 bases in between. The CDR3 runs 15 residues. Per the germline V gene, CDR1 is ENHRY and CDR2 is SYGVKD. This chain's CDR3 is CAISARSGDGYEQYF. The DNA for the CDR3 is TGTGCCATCAGTGCTCGGTCAGGGGACGGGTACGAGCAGTACTTC.

This clonotype has at least ten counts. This chain connects TRBV4-3 to TRBJ2-3, with 7 bases fitting TRBD2. Germline CDR1 and CDR2: LGHNA and YSLEER. CDR3 length: 16 residues. Trimming removed 1 base from V and 6 bases from J; junction bases left unmatched: 10. CDR3 nucleotide sequence: TGCGCCAGCAGCCAAGCCGGCGGGAGAGCGATTGATACGCAGTATTTT. Translated, it gives CASSQAGGRAIDTQYF.

This chain connects TRBV7-9 to TRBJ2-2, with a tentative D call TRBD1 (5 bases). Germline V gene data show CDR1 as SEHNR and CDR2 as FQNEAQ (reference sequence). Trimming took off 5 bases at V and 6 bases at J, with 19 bases between the two ends. The CDR3 consists of 16 residues. The CDR3 here is CASSPMRQGISGELFF. CDR3 DNA sequence: TGTGCCAGCAGCCCCATGAGGCAGGGAATATCCGGGGAGCTGTTTTTT.

The chain uses TRBV20-1 and TRBJ2-4, with D maybe TRBD2 (6 bases). Trimming took 3 bases from V and 0 from J, leaving 12 bases between them. Germline lookup yields CDR1 DFQATT and CDR2 SNEGSKA (reference sequence). This CDR3 comprises 15 residues. In DNA, the CDR3 is TGCAGTGCTAGTTCGGGAGAACTAGCCAAAAACATTCAGTACTTC. It specifies CSASSGELAKNIQYF.

The chain carries TRBV4-2 and TRBJ2-7; 9 bases line up with TRBD2. The CDR3 extends over 17 amino acids. Germline values: CDR1 LGHNA, CDR2 YNFKEQ. J was trimmed by 1 base and V by 1 base; bases with no gene match: 8. As DNA, the CDR3 is TGTGCCAGCAGCCAAGGACCGATAGCGGGAGTATCCTACGAGCAGTACTTC. Translated: CASSQGPIAGVSYEQYF.

This clonotype has just a few counts. V and J are TRBV2 and TRBJ2-1; 8 positions match TRBD2. The ends lost 1 base at V and 0 bases at J; junction bases unmatched: 17. This CDR3 is 21 amino acids long. Germline V gives CDR1 SNHLY, CDR2 FYNNEI. This chain's CDR3 is CASSEEGERGTKISSYNEQFF. The CDR3 nucleotides read TGTGCCAGCAGTGAAGAAGGGGAGCGGGGGACCAAAATAAGCTCCTACAATGAGCAGTTCTTC. Together with reference TRBV2 and TRBJ2-1, the CDR3 gives the full variable domain: EPEVTQTPSHQVTQMGQEVILRCVPISNHLYFYWYRQILGQKVEFLVSFYNNEISEKSEIFDDQFSVERPDGSNFTLKIRSTKLEDSAMYFCASSEEGERGTKISSYNEQFFGPGTRLTVL.

The chain couples TRBV24-1 to TRBJ2-4, with 9 bases that match TRBD1. CDR1 is KGHDR, CDR2 SFDVKD, per germline. The CDR3 extends over 16 amino acids. J lost 8 bases, V lost 3 bases, and 10 bases had no gene match. The CDR3 spells CATSDPAGQGEDIQYF. The CDR3 DNA sequence: TGTGCCACCAGTGATCCCGCGGGACAGGGAGAGGACATTCAGTACTTC.

The chain recombines TRBV7-2 with TRBJ2-2; 11 bases align to TRBD2. The CDR3 length is 22 residues. With 2 bases clipped from V and 0 bases from J, the junction kept 17 bases outside the gene matches. Per germline, CDR1 SGHTA and CDR2 FQGNSA. CDR3 nucleotide sequence: TGTGCCAGCAGCTTACAAGTGCACCCGGGACTAGCGGTTTCCGCGAACACCGGGGAGCTGTTTTTT. Translation: CASSLQVHPGLAVSANTGELFF.

The V call is TRBV4-1, the J call TRBJ2-5; D may match TRBD1 or TRBD2 (6 bases each). The germline V and J ends were trimmed by 4 bases and 6 bases, with 18 bases remaining between them. Looked up from germline, CDR1 is MGHRA and CDR2 is YSYEKL. There are 15 residues in the CDR3. In DNA, the CDR3 is TGCGCCAGCAGCCGAGGAATGCAGGGGAGGCAGACCCAGTACTTC. Amino acids: CASSRGMQGRQTQYF.

The V gene is TRBV4-3, the J gene TRBJ2-5, with D hard to call. Trimming pared 1 base from V and 3 bases from J, leaving 12 bases between. Looked up from germline, CDR1 is LGHNA and CDR2 is YSLEER. CDR3 size: 15 residues. The CDR3 reads CASSQGLTLEETQYF. The CDR3 DNA follows: TGCGCCAGCAGCCAAGGTCTTACACTGGAAGAGACCCAGTACTTC.

Comment on this clonotype: A much larger clone lies a single base off, so this may be a read error. This chain links TRBV7-2 with TRBJ2-4; D might be TRBD1 or TRBD2, each matching 5 bases. The germline gives CDR1 SGHTA, CDR2 FQGNSA. The CDR3 totals 13 residues. Trimming pared 5 bases from V and 9 bases from J, leaving 14 bases between. The CDR3: CASSANARGIQYF. DNA for the CDR3: TGTGCCAGCAGCGCCAACGCGAGGGGCATTCAGTACTTC.

The rearrangement links TRBV24-1 to TRBJ2-7; D is uncertain. There are 15 residues in the CDR3. Trimming cost V 5 bases and J 0 bases, with 13 bases left between them. CDR1 is KGHDR and CDR2 is SFDVKD in the germline V gene. This CDR3 reads CATSGPGSTSYEQYF. CDR3 DNA sequence: TGTGCCACCAGTGGGCCCGGGTCTACCTCCTACGAGCAGTACTTC.